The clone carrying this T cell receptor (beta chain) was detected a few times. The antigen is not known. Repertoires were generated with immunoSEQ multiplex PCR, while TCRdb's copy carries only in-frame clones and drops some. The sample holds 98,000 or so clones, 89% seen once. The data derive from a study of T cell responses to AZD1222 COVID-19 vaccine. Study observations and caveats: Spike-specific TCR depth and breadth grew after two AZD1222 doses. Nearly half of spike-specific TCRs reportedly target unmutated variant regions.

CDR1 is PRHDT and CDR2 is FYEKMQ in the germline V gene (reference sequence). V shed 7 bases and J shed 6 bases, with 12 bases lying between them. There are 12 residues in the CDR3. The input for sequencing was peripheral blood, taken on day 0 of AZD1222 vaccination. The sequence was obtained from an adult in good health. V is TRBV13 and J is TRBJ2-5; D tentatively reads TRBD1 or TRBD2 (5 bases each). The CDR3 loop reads CASTPRGQTQYF. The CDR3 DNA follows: TGTGCCAGCACTCCTAGGGGACAGACCCAGTACTTC. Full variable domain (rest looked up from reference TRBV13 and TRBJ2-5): AAGVIQSPRHLIKEKRETATLKCYPIPRHDTVYWYQQGPGQDPQFLISFYEKMQSDKGSIPDRFSAQQFSDYHSELNMSSLELGDSALYFCASTPRGQTQYFGPGTRLLVL.